This T cell receptor (beta chain) is from a study of T cell responses to AZD1222 COVID-19 vaccine. Germline loops: CDR1 LGHDT, CDR2 YNNKEL (reference sequence). Trimming left V 2 bases short and J 5 bases short, with 13 bases between. The CDR3 is made up of 16 amino acids. Note on this clone: The antigen is not known.

Broader study findings: A rise in Spike-specific TCR breadth and depth followed two AZD1222 doses.

Measured with immunoSEQ multiplex PCR; TCRdb has only the in-frame clones, and not every one. The sample yields some 110,000 clones, more than 85% seen once. V is TRBV3-1 (or the pseudogene TRBV3-2) and J is TRBJ1-6; the D gene is possibly TRBD1 (6 bases). The clonotype originates from an adult in good health. Here the sequenced sample was peripheral blood, taken on day 0 of AZD1222 vaccination. CDR3: CASSQLQGRNNSPLHF. Written as DNA, the CDR3 is TGTGCCAGCAGCCAACTTCAGGGGCGGAATAATTCACCCCTCCACTTT.